Presented here are 2 T cell receptor beta chains from one specimen sequenced in a study of technical replicates of blood from a handful of donors. The table came from immunoSEQ multiplex PCR; TCRdb's copy has only in-frame clones and leaves some out. This repertoire shows more than 90,000 clones, under 97% found once; its top ten account for 0.22%. The sequenced sample was T cells isolated from PBMCs. The receptors shown here come from a human donor in good health.

This chain uses TRBV11-2 with TRBJ2-5, with 7 bases fitting TRBD1. V was clipped by 2 bases and J by 6 bases; unmatched bases: 6. The CDR3 is made up of 14 amino acids. In germline, CDR1 is SGHAT, CDR2 FQNNGV. The chain's CDR3 is CASSLIRTGQTQYF. The CDR3, as DNA: TGTGCCAGCAGCTTAATAAGGACAGGCCAGACCCAGTACTTC.

This clone has only a few counts. CDR3 nucleotide sequence: TGTGCCAGCAGCGAATTCGACATTGCAACTAATGAAAAACTGTTTTTT. Protein product: CASSEFDIATNEKLFF. The rearrangement uses TRBV7-3 and TRBJ1-4, with no clear D. This CDR3 has 16 amino acids. Germline V gene lookup returns CDR1 SGHTA and CDR2 FQGTGA. Trimming shortened V by 5 bases and J by 0 bases, and 13 bases separated the two germline ends.